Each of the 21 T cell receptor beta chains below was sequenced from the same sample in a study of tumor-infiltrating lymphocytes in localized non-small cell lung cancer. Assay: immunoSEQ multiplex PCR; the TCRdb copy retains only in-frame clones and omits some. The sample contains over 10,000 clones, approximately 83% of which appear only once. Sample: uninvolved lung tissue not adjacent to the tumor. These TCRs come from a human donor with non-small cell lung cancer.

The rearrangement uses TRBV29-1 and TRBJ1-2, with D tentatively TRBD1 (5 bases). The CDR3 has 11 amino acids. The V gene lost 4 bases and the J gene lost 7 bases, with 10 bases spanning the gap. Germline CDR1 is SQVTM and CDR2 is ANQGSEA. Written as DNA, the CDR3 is TGCAGCGTTGGGGGCGGGTTTGGCTACACCTTC. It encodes CSVGGGFGYTF.

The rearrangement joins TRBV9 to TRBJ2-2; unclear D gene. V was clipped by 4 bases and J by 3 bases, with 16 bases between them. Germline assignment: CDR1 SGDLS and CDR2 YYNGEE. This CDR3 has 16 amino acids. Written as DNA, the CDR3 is TGTGCCAGCAGCCGGTCTGAAGCCAGCGACACCGGGGAGCTGTTTTTT. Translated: CASSRSEASDTGELFF.

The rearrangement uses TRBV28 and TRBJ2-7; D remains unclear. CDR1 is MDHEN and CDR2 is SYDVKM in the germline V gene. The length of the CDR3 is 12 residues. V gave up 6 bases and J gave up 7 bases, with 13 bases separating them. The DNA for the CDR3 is TGTGCCAGCAGGCTTGGGCACTCGGAGCAGTACTTC. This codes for CASRLGHSEQYF. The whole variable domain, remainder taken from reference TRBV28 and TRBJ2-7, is DVKVTQSSRYLVKRTGEKVFLECVQDMDHENMFWYRQDPGLGLRLIYFSYDVKMKEKGDIPEGYSVSREKKERFSLILESASTNQTSMYLCASRLGHSEQYFGPGTRLTVT.

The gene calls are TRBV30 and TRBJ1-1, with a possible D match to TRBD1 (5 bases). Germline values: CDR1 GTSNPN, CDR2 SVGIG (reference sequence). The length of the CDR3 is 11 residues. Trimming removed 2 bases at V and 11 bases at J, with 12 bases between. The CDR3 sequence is CAWSPSGGAFF. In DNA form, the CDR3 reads TGTGCCTGGAGTCCCTCGGGGGGTGCTTTCTTT.

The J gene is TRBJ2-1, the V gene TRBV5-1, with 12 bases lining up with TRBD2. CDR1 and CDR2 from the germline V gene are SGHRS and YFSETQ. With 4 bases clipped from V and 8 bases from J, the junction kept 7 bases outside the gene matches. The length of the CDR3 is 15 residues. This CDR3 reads CASSPSSGGVYEQFF. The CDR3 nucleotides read TGCGCCAGCAGCCCGTCTAGCGGGGGGGTTTATGAGCAGTTCTTC.

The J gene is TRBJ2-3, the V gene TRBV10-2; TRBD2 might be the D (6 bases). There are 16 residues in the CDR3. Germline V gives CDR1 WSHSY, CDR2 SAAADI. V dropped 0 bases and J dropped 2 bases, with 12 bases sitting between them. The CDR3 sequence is CASSESGGALTDTQYF. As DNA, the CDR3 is TGCGCCAGCAGTGAGTCTGGAGGGGCCCTCACAGATACGCAGTATTTT.

DNA of the CDR3: TGTGCCAGCAGCTCCACAGGGTCGGGAAACACCATATATTTT. Residues: CASSSTGSGNTIYF. This chain uses TRBV7-9 with TRBJ1-3; D possibly corresponds to TRBD1 (6 bases). Trimming pared 4 bases from V and 4 bases from J, leaving 11 bases between. CDR3 length: 14 residues. Germline CDR1 and CDR2: SEHNR and FQNEAQ (reference sequence).

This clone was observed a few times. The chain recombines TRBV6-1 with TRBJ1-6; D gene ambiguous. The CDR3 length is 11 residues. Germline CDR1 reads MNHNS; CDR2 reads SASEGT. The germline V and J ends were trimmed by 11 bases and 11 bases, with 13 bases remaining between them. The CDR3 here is CASRTEAPLHF. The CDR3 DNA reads TGTGCCTCCCGGACGGAGGCACCCCTCCACTTT.

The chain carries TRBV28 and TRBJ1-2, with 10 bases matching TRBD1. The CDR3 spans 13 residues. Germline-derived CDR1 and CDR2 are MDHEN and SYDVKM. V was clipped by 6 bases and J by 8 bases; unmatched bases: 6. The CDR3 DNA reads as TGTGCCAGCAGCCCTGGGACAGGGGAAGGCTACACCTTC. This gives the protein CASSPGTGEGYTF.

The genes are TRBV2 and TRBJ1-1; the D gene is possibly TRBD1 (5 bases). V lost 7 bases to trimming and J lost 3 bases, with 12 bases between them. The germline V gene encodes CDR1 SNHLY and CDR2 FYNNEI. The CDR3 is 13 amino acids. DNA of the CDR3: TGTGCCAGCAAGATCAGGGAGGACACTGAAGCTTTCTTT. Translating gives CASKIREDTEAFF.

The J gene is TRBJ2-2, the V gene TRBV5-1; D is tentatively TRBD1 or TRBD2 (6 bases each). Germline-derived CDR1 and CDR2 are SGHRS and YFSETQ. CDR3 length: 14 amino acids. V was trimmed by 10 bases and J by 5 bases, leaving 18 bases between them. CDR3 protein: CASRGLPETGELFF. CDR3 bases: TGCGCCTCCAGGGGACTCCCTGAAACCGGGGAGCTGTTTTTT.

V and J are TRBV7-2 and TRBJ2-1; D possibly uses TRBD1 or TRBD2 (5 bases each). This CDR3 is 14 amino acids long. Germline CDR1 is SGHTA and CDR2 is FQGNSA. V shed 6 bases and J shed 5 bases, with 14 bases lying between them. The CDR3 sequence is CASRAVGVHNEQFF. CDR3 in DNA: TGTGCCAGCAGGGCAGTGGGGGTCCACAATGAGCAGTTCTTC.

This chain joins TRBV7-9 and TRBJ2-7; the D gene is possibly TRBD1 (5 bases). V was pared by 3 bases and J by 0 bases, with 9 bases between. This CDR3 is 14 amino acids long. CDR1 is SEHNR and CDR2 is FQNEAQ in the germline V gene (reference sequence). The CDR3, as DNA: TGTGCCAGCAGCTTCGACAGACTCTCCTACGAGCAGTACTTC. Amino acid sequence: CASSFDRLSYEQYF.

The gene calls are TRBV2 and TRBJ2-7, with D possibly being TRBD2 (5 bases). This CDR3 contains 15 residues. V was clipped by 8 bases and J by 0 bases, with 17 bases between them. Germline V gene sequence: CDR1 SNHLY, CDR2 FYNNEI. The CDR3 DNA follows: TGTGCCAGCGGCGGTGAGGGTACCCTCTCCTACGAGCAGTACTTC. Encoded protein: CASGGEGTLSYEQYF.

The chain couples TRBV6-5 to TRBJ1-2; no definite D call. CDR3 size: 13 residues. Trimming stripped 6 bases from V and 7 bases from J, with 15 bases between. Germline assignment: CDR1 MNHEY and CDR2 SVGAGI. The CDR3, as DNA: TGTGCCAGCAGCCCCCCCTTCGGGCTTGGCTACACCTTC. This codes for CASSPPFGLGYTF.

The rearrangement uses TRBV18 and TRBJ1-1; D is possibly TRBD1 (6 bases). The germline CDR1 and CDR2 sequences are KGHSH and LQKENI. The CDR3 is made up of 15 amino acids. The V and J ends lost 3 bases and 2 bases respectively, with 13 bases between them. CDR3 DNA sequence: TGTGCCAGCTCACCCAGGACAGCCGCTAACACTGAAGCTTTCTTT. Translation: CASSPRTAANTEAFF.

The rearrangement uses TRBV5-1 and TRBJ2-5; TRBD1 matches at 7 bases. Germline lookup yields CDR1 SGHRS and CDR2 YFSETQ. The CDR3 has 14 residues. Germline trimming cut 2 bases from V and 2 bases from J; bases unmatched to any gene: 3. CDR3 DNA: TGCGCCAGCAGCTTCAGGGACAGACAAGAGACCCAGTACTTC. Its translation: CASSFRDRQETQYF.

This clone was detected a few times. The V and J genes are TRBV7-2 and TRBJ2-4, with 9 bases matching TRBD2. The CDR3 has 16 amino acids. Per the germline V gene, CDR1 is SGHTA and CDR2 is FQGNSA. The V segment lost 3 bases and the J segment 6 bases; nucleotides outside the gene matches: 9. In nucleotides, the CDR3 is TGTGCCAGCAGCTTTGGTAGCGGGGGCGGGGGAAACATTCAGTACTTC. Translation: CASSFGSGGGGNIQYF.

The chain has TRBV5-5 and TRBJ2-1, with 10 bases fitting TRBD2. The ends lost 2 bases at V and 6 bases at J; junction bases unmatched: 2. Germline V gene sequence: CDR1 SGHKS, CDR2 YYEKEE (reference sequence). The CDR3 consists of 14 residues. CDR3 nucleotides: TGTGCCAGCAGCTTCCAGCGGGAGGGCAATGAGCAGTTCTTC. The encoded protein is CASSFQREGNEQFF.

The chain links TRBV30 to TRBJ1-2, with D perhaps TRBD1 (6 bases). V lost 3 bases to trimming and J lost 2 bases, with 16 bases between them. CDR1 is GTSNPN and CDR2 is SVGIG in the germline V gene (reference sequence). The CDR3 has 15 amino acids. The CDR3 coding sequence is TGTGCCTGGAGCGATACAGGGAAGGGAAACTATGGCTACACCTTC. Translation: CAWSDTGKGNYGYTF.

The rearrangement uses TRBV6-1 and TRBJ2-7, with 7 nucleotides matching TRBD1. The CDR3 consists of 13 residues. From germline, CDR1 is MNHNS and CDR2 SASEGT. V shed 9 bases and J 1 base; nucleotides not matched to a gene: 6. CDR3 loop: CASTQGRSYEQYF. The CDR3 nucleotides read TGTGCCAGTACACAGGGGCGATCCTACGAGCAGTACTTC.